The 32 T cell receptor beta chains given below trace back to one sample, sequenced in a study of CXCR3-negative and CXCR3-positive naive CD8 T cells. Broader study findings: Hydrophobicity of TRB CDR3s was greater in CXCR3-positive naive cells than in CXCR3-negative naive cells.

Their specific antigens are unknown. The TRB cDNA libraries were prepared by 5' RACE with UMI labels. TCRdb reprocessed the 5' RACE reads and reports one entry per CDR3 protein, with no DNA. This sample's clone table lists around 140,000 distinct CDR3 sequences. The sequenced sample consisted of naive CXCR3+ CD8+ T cells from blood. Subset in this sample: CD45RO-CCR7+CD27+CD95- naive CD8+ T cells expressing CXCR3 (TNR3+). The receptor source for this set is a human donor in good health. Some clones in this sample may be carry-over from other donors' samples.

The chain uses TRBV20-1 and TRBJ2-1; TCRdb proposes TRBD2, but this gene call is untestable without DNA. The CDR3 runs 14 residues. Germline CDR1 reads DFQATT; CDR2 reads SNEGSKA (reference sequence). Here the CDR3 reads CSASLAGGPNEQFF.

This chain connects TRBV11-2 to TRBJ1-6; the D call from TCRdb, TRBD1, cannot be confirmed without DNA. There are 17 residues in the CDR3. Germline V gene sequence: CDR1 SGHAT, CDR2 FQNNGV. The CDR3 here is CASSPGGDFQDGSPLHF.

J is TRBJ2-7 and V is TRBV12-3 or TRBV12-4; TCRdb's D call of TRBD1 is untestable without DNA. The CDR3 has 15 amino acids. CDR3 residues: CASSWDGGSSYEQYF.

This chain uses TRBV7-6 with TRBJ2-1; TCRdb gives TRBD2 as the D gene, but with no DNA this cannot be confirmed. In germline, CDR1 is SGHVS, CDR2 FNYEAQ. The CDR3 covers 16 residues. The CDR3 loop is CASSPMTSGRGNEQFF.

The CDR3 here is CASSAASEQFF. The gene calls are TRBV4-3 and TRBJ2-1. The CDR3 runs to 11 residues. Germline CDR1 reads LGHNA; CDR2 reads YSLEER.

The chain recombines TRBV29-1 with TRBJ1-1; the TCRdb call, TRBD1, lacks DNA for checking. The CDR3 runs 13 residues. Germline lookup yields CDR1 SQVTM and CDR2 ANQGSEA. This CDR3 is CSVLRQTNTEAFF.

V and J are TRBV29-1 and TRBJ2-1. Germline V gene lookup returns CDR1 SQVTM and CDR2 ANQGSEA. The CDR3 is 13 residues long. CDR3 loop: CSVEKIRHNEQFF.

V and J are TRBV20-1 and TRBJ2-1; lacking DNA, the TRBD1 call made by TCRdb goes unchecked. The CDR3 extends over 15 amino acids. Germline values: CDR1 DFQATT, CDR2 SNEGSKA (reference sequence). CDR3 loop: CSGRTAGGPYNEQFF.

The V gene is TRBV7-9, the J gene TRBJ2-7; as DNA is missing, the TRBD1 call by TCRdb cannot be tested. CDR1 is SEHNR and CDR2 is FQNEAQ in the germline V gene (reference sequence). This CDR3 comprises 16 residues. CDR3 loop: CASSLVATSRAGEQYF.

The rearrangement joins TRBV7-7 to TRBJ2-1; the TRBD1 assignment by TCRdb is unverifiable without DNA. The germline gives CDR1 SSHAT, CDR2 FNYEAQ (reference sequence). This CDR3 is 14 amino acids long. CDR3 in amino acids: CASSLATGGNEQFF.

The chain has TRBV7-9 and TRBJ2-3; TCRdb outputs TRBD2, but without DNA this stays unchecked. Germline V lookup: CDR1 SEHNR, CDR2 FQNEAQ (reference sequence). This CDR3 contains 14 residues. The CDR3 loop reads CASSGGGGADTQYF.

CDR3 sequence: CASSPGQGERISNQPQHF. V gene TRBV5-5 combines with J gene TRBJ1-5; as DNA is missing, the TRBD1 call by TCRdb cannot be tested. Germline V lookup: CDR1 SGHKS, CDR2 YYEKEE (reference sequence). This CDR3 is 18 amino acids long.

V usage is TRBV7-3 and J usage is TRBJ2-7. The CDR3 runs 11 residues. Germline V gene data show CDR1 as SGHTA and CDR2 as FQGTGA. This CDR3 is CASSLVVEQYF.

The chain joins TRBV4-3 to TRBJ2-5; TCRdb names TRBD1, which stays unverified in the absence of DNA. The CDR3 sequence is 19 residues long. Germline V lookup: CDR1 LGHNA, CDR2 YSLEER. This chain's CDR3 is CASSQDLSGVGRRKETQYF.

The chain is built from TRBV7-7 and TRBJ2-5; the D call from TCRdb, TRBD1, cannot be confirmed without DNA. The CDR3 runs to 14 residues. The germline gives CDR1 SSHAT, CDR2 FNYEAQ (reference sequence). The CDR3 spells CASSWGSGRETQYF.

J is TRBJ2-3 and V is TRBV6-2 or TRBV6-3; TCRdb gives TRBD2 as the D gene, but with no DNA this cannot be confirmed. The CDR3 consists of 16 residues. Per germline, CDR1 MNHEY and CDR2 SVGEGT. The CDR3 is CASSYSRGAGTDTQYF.

The V and J genes are TRBV28 and TRBJ2-2; TCRdb returns TRBD1, unconfirmable since there is no DNA. Germline V lookup: CDR1 MDHEN, CDR2 SYDVKM. CDR3 size: 16 residues. The CDR3 protein is CASSSRVGQNTGELFF.

V is TRBV13 and J is TRBJ2-4; TCRdb's D call of TRBD1 is untestable without DNA. Germline V gene data show CDR1 as PRHDT and CDR2 as FYEKMQ (reference sequence). The CDR3 loop spans 14 amino acids. This CDR3 reads CASRPGTSKNIQYF.

V and J are TRBV5-1 and TRBJ2-7; with no DNA, the TCRdb D assignment of TRBD1 cannot be verified. Germline CDR1 is SGHRS and CDR2 is YFSETQ. CDR3 length: 15 residues. The chain's CDR3 is CASSLLTGGYYEQYF.

The CDR3 loop reads CASSLAMSGFSGANVLTF. The V call is TRBV11-2, the J call TRBJ2-6. Germline loops: CDR1 SGHAT, CDR2 FQNNGV. The CDR3 spans 18 residues.

This sequence joins TRBV10-3 and TRBJ2-3; no DNA is available, so the TRBD2 call from TCRdb remains unchecked. The CDR3 runs to 16 residues. Per germline, CDR1 ENHRY and CDR2 SYGVKD. CDR3 sequence reads: CAISESLAGSTDTQYF.

This rearrangement joins TRBV7-8 to TRBJ2-3. Germline values: CDR1 SGHVS, CDR2 FQNEAQ. The CDR3 has 18 residues. The CDR3 protein is CASSLEFWQLNSTDTQYF. The variable domain in full, completed from reference TRBV7-8 and TRBJ2-3, reads GAGVSQSPRYKVAKRGQDVALRCDPISGHVSLFWYQQALGQGPEFLTYFQNEAQLDKSGLPSDRFFAERPEGSVSTLKIQRTQQEDSAVYLCASSLEFWQLNSTDTQYFGPGTRLTVL.

CDR3 sequence reads: CASSLGPAVQPQHF. V is TRBV5-6 and J is TRBJ1-5. Germline V CDR1 and CDR2: SGHDT, YYEEEE. The CDR3 runs to 14 residues.

The gene calls are TRBV27 and TRBJ2-7; TCRdb's D call of TRBD2 is untestable without DNA. Germline V lookup: CDR1 MNHEY, CDR2 SMNVEV (reference sequence). This CDR3 contains 15 residues. The CDR3 protein is CASSVLAGEPYEQYF.

The chain is built from TRBV5-1 and TRBJ2-1; TCRdb lists TRBD1, though no DNA is available to test this call. Germline CDR1 SGHRS, CDR2 YFSETQ. The CDR3 extends over 16 amino acids. CDR3 amino acids: CASSLVGTGVSNEQFF.

The rearrangement uses TRBV5-1 and TRBJ2-7; TCRdb calls TRBD1, which cannot be checked without DNA. The CDR3 spans 15 residues. Germline CDR1 reads SGHRS; CDR2 reads YFSETQ. CDR3 residues: CASSLGGQSHYEQYF.

The chain recombines TRBV9 with TRBJ2-1; TCRdb returns TRBD2, unconfirmable since there is no DNA. The CDR3 sequence is 14 residues long. The germline gives CDR1 SGDLS, CDR2 YYNGEE. CDR3 in amino acids: CASSAGGRTNEQFF.

The V call is TRBV7-9, the J call TRBJ2-3; TCRdb calls TRBD2, which cannot be checked without DNA. The CDR3 loop spans 18 amino acids. Germline V gene data show CDR1 as SEHNR and CDR2 as FQNEAQ (reference sequence). CDR3 residues: CASSSWGRPSGRTDTQYF.

The chain uses TRBV13 and TRBJ2-1; TCRdb picks TRBD1, but there is no DNA to check that call. This CDR3 has 15 amino acids. Germline loops: CDR1 PRHDT, CDR2 FYEKMQ (reference sequence). The CDR3 loop is CASSLGQPVSNEQFF.

The chain recombines TRBV28 with TRBJ2-5; the D call from TCRdb, TRBD1, cannot be confirmed without DNA. The germline CDR1 and CDR2 sequences are MDHEN and SYDVKM. CDR3 size: 17 residues. CDR3 amino acids: CASSLSDRAPGQETQYF. The full variable domain, in which reference TRBV28 and TRBJ2-5 provide the parts outside the CDR3, is DVKVTQSSRYLVKRTGEKVFLECVQDMDHENMFWYRQDPGLGLRLIYFSYDVKMKEKGDIPEGYSVSREKKERFSLILESASTNQTSMYLCASSLSDRAPGQETQYFGPGTRLLVL.

The chain links TRBV12-3 or TRBV12-4 to TRBJ1-2; TCRdb's D call of TRBD1 is untestable without DNA. This CDR3 is 14 amino acids long. The chain's CDR3 is CASSRDRESYGYTF.

This rearrangement joins TRBV2 to TRBJ1-1; TCRdb gives TRBD1 as the D gene, but with no DNA this cannot be confirmed. Germline assignment: CDR1 SNHLY and CDR2 FYNNEI. There are 14 residues in the CDR3. The CDR3 loop reads CASSDRQLNTEAFF.